This is a list of T cell receptor beta chains from one sample in a study of blood T cell repertoires in COVID-19. Using immunoSEQ multiplex PCR, the repertoire was profiled, and TCRdb retains in-frame clones only, with some absent. The table has under 120,000 clones, around 83% seen once; the top ten hold 2.1%. Sequencing input: peripheral blood. These receptors originate from a human donor in a cohort sampled during active COVID-19. Each CDR3 is given with its conserved first and last residue. A D gene is named only where the DNA matches it firmly. Not every row has a clone size; where given, it reads once, few, many or a size class.

D gene	V gene	J gene	clone size	CDR3 protein	CDR3 DNA
TRBD1	TRBV6-5	TRBJ2-7	-	CASRTTGGYEQYF	TGTGCCAGCAGGACGACAGGGGGGTACGAGCAGTACTTC
-	TRBV15	TRBJ1-1	once	CATSRDSPGGDTEAFF	TGTGCCACCAGCAGAGACTCCCCCGGGGGGGACACTGAAGCTTTCTTT
-	TRBV14	TRBJ2-3	once	CASSQDRRGTDTQYF	TGTGCCAGCAGCCAAGATCGGAGGGGCACAGATACGCAGTATTTT
TRBD1	TRBV27	TRBJ1-4	-	CASSKGQGLSPTNEKLFF	TGTGCCAGCAGTAAAGGACAGGGCCTTTCTCCAACTAATGAAAAACTGTTTTTT
-	TRBV24-1	TRBJ2-7	-	CATSDRGDSIYEQYF	TGTGCCACCAGTGATCGAGGGGACTCCATATACGAGCAGTACTTC
TRBD2	TRBV7-2	TRBJ2-5	-	CASSWTSGGEETQYF	TGTGCCAGCAGCTGGACTAGCGGGGGGGAAGAGACCCAGTACTTC
TRBD2	TRBV6-4	TRBJ2-2	-	CASRSGTNTGELFF	TGTGCCAGCAGGAGCGGGACGAACACCGGGGAGCTGTTTTTT
-	TRBV10-1	TRBJ2-3	-	CASSDAGSAQYF	TGCGCCAGCAGTGATGCCGGGAGCGCGCAGTATTTT
-	TRBV4-1	TRBJ2-7	-	CASSQAFSTIWEQYF	TGCGCCAGCAGCCAAGCGTTTAGCACTATATGGGAGCAGTACTTC
-	TRBV28	TRBJ2-2	-	CASSLPERSNGELFF	TGTGCCAGCAGTTTACCAGAGCGGAGTAACGGGGAGCTGTTTTTT
TRBD2	TRBV28	TRBJ2-5	-	CASSLPRGGVETQYF	TGTGCCAGCAGTTTACCCCGGGGGGGCGTAGAGACCCAGTACTTC
TRBD1	TRBV9	TRBJ1-2	-	CASSSRGTGGPPGGYTF	TGTGCCAGCAGCTCTAGAGGGACAGGGGGGCCCCCGGGAGGCTACACCTTC
TRBD1	TRBV10-2	TRBJ2-5	once	CASSESGGQGKTQYF	TGCGCCAGCAGTGAGTCCGGGGGACAGGGAAAGACCCAGTACTTC
-	TRBV29-1	TRBJ1-1	-	CSGTRGGGTEAFF	TGCAGCGGTACCAGGGGAGGGGGCACTGAAGCTTTCTTT
-	TRBV9	TRBJ2-5	-	CASSLGVGARETQYF	TGTGCCAGCAGCCTTGGCGTGGGGGCCCGGGAGACCCAGTACTTC
-	TRBV7-2	TRBJ2-1	few	CASSLDSGQFF	TGTGCCAGCAGCTTAGATTCGGGGCAGTTCTTC
-	TRBV7-2	TRBJ1-2	-	CANEEGSGLYGYTF	TGTGCCAACGAGGAGGGGTCGGGCCTATATGGCTACACCTTC
TRBD1	TRBV9	TRBJ2-7	-	CASSVEGQFSYEQYF	TGTGCCAGCAGCGTCGAGGGACAGTTCTCCTACGAGCAGTACTTC
-	TRBV5-1	TRBJ2-3	-	CASSLYLSPSLGTDTQYF	TGCGCCAGCAGCCTATATTTATCTCCTAGCTTGGGCACAGATACGCAGTATTTT
-	TRBV2	TRBJ1-3	-	CASRQQGSGNTIYF	TGTGCCAGCAGACAACAGGGATCTGGAAACACCATATATTTT
-	TRBV12-3/TRBV12-4	TRBJ2-3	-	CASSLRVTDTQYF	TGTGCCAGCAGTTTACGAGTCACAGATACGCAGTATTTT
-	TRBV18	TRBJ2-3	-	CASSTGGTDTQYF	TGTGCCAGCTCAACCGGGGGCACAGATACGCAGTATTTT
TRBD2	TRBV7-6	TRBJ2-7	-	CASSPGVASGATYEQYF	TGTGCCAGCAGCCCCGGTGTGGCGAGCGGGGCCACCTACGAGCAGTACTTC
TRBD1	TRBV19	TRBJ1-2	once	CASRIPPGQDGYTF	TGTGCCAGTAGGATCCCCCCGGGACAGGATGGCTACACCTTC
TRBD1	TRBV6-5	TRBJ2-7	-	CASGQGHEQYF	TGTGCCAGCGGACAGGGCCACGAGCAGTACTTC
-	TRBV28	TRBJ1-1	-	CASGIRNTEAFF	TGTGCCAGCGGCATCAGGAACACTGAAGCTTTCTTT
TRBD2	TRBV5-1	TRBJ2-1	-	CASSSTRTSGNEQFF	TGCGCCAGCAGCTCGACACGGACTAGCGGGAATGAGCAGTTCTTC
-	TRBV18	TRBJ2-3	once	CASSPDVAADTQYF	TGTGCCAGCTCACCTGACGTAGCTGCGGATACGCAGTATTTT
-	TRBV27	TRBJ1-1	-	CASSLRGGNTEAFF	TGTGCCAGCAGTTTAAGGGGGGGGAACACTGAAGCTTTCTTT
-	TRBV14	TRBJ1-1	-	CASSREQGRAEAFF	TGTGCCAGCAGCCGAGAACAGGGCCGGGCTGAAGCTTTCTTT
TRBD2	TRBV7-2	TRBJ2-3	-	CASSFQDTLAGGYTQYF	TGTGCCAGCAGCTTCCAAGACACCCTAGCGGGGGGGTATACGCAGTATTTT
-	TRBV12-3/TRBV12-4	TRBJ1-5	once	CASSLTVNQPQHF	TGTGCCAGCAGTCTGACAGTCAATCAGCCCCAGCATTTT
-	TRBV3-1/TRBV3-2	TRBJ2-3	-	CASSPRLVRGTDTQYF	TGTGCCAGCAGCCCCCGACTAGTGAGGGGCACAGATACGCAGTATTTT
-	TRBV10-3	TRBJ2-1	-	CAASGRVNEQFF	TGTGCCGCCAGCGGACGGGTCAATGAGCAGTTCTTC
-	TRBV6-2/TRBV6-3	TRBJ2-1	-	CASSYPRPPTLSSYNEQFF	TGTGCCAGCAGTTACCCTAGGCCCCCTACATTGAGCTCCTACAATGAGCAGTTCTTC
TRBD1	TRBV5-1	TRBJ1-1	few	CASSFSEGQMNTEAFF	TGCGCCAGCAGCTTTTCTGAGGGACAGATGAACACTGAAGCTTTCTTT
-	TRBV11-2	TRBJ2-5	-	CASSLATMGSETQYF	TGTGCCAGCAGCTTAGCAACTATGGGTAGTGAGACCCAGTACTTC
TRBD1	TRBV4-1	TRBJ1-2	-	CASSPQGDWDGYTF	TGCGCCAGCAGCCCACAGGGGGATTGGGATGGCTACACCTTC
-	TRBV28	TRBJ2-1	-	CASSVSGVYNEQFF	TGTGCCAGCAGTGTCTCGGGGGTTTACAATGAGCAGTTCTTC
-	TRBV18	TRBJ1-4	-	CASSPPNSGNNEKLFF	TGTGCCAGCTCACCACCGAACAGCGGAAATAATGAAAAACTGTTTTTT
-	TRBV7-9	TRBJ2-5	few	CASSLGLGETQYF	TGTGCCAGCAGCTTAGGGCTAGGAGAGACCCAGTACTTC